This T cell receptor (beta chain) derives from a study of cytomegalovirus exposure and HLA in healthy donors. Study-level findings and limits: What a later analysis showed was that several of the most significant clusters appeared linked to common viral pathogens. There were some V segments, including TRBV6-2 and TRBV6-3, excluded as indistinguishable.

The CDR3 is 12 amino acids. Deletions cut 3 bases from V and 6 bases from J, with 10 bases between. Germline assignment: CDR1 SGHRS and CDR2 YFSETQ. This clone was picked up a small number of times. Its antigen is undetermined. The PCR made use of 60 Vbeta and 13 Jbeta primers. Clones were read by immunoSEQ multiplex PCR, and TCRdb kept only the in-frame ones, dropping some. The profile shows under 200,000 clones, about four fifths of them singletons. V and J are TRBV5-1 and TRBJ2-7; maybe TRBD1 (5 bases). The sequence derives from a girl between 5 and 17 years old in good health and CMV-seropositive. Sequenced sample: PBMCs. DNA of the CDR3: TGCGCCAGCAGCTCGAACAGGTTCGAGCAGTACTTC. The encoded protein is CASSSNRFEQYF. The full variable domain, in which reference TRBV5-1 and TRBJ2-7 provide the parts outside the CDR3, is KAGVTQTPRYLIKTRGQQVTLSCSPISGHRSVSWYQQTPGQGLQFLFEYFSETQRNKGNFPGRFSGRQFSNSRSEMNVSTLELGDSALYLCASSSNRFEQYFGPGTRLTVT.